The TCR beta chain described here comes from a study of response to subunit inactivated influenza vaccine. This CDR3 region has 17 residues. The junction had 15 bases not matched to a gene; V was cut back by 1 base and J by 7 bases. Per germline, CDR1 SEHNR and CDR2 FQNEAQ (reference sequence). MiXCR, applied by TCRdb to the RT-PCR reads, yields one record per CDR3 protein. The sample shows a few hundred thousand distinct CDR3 sequences, about 20% of them seen only once. This specimen was PBMCs from blood, taken less than 22 months after vaccination. The chain combines TRBV7-9 with TRBJ2-7, with 8 bases matching TRBD2. The TCR originated in a man aged 50 to 69 who received an inactivated influenza vaccine. The CDR3 is CASSLGPVVAGSGEQYF. CDR3 nucleotides: TGTGCCAGCAGCTTAGGCCCCGTGGTAGCGGGGTCGGGTGAGCAGTACTTC. Full variable domain (rest looked up from reference TRBV7-9 and TRBJ2-7): DTGVSQNPRHKITKRGQNVTFRCDPISEHNRLYWYRQTLGQGPEFLTYFQNEAQLEKSRLLSDRFSAERPKGSFSTLEIQRTEQGDSAMYLCASSLGPVVAGSGEQYFGPGTRLTVT.